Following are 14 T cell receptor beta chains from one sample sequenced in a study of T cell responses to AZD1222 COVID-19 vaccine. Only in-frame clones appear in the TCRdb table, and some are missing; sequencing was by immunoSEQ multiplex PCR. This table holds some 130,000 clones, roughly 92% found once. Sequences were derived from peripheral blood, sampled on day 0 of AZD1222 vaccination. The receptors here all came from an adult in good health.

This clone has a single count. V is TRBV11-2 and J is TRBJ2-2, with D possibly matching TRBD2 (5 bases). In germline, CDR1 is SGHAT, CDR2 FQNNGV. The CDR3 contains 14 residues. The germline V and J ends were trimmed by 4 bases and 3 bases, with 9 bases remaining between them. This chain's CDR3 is CASSWNGDTGELFF. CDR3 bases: TGTGCCAGCAGCTGGAACGGGGACACCGGGGAGCTGTTTTTT.

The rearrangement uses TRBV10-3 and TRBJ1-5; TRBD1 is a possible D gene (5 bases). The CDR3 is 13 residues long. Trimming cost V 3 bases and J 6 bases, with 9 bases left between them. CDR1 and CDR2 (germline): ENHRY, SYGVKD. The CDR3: CAISDRGTQPQHF. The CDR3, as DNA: TGTGCCATCAGTGATCGGGGGACTCAGCCCCAGCATTTT.

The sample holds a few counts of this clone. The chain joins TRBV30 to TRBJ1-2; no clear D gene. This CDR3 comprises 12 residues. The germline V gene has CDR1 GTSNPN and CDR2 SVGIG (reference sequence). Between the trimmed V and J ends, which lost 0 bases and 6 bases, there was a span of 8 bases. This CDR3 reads CAWSVISDGYTF. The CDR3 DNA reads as TGTGCCTGGAGTGTAATATCAGATGGCTACACCTTC.

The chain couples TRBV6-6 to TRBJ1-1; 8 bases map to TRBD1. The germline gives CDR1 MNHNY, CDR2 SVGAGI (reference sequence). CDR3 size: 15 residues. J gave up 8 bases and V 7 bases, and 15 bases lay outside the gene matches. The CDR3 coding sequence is TGTGCCAGCATAGGGTTTCAGACAGGGGAAGCAGAAGCTTTCTTT. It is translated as CASIGFQTGEAEAFF.

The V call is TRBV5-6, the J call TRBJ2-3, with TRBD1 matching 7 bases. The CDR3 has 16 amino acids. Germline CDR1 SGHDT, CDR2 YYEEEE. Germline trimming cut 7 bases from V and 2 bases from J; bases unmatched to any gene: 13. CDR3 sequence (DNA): TGTGCCAGCTCCATCTTGGGGGACAGACCCACAGATACGCAGTATTTT. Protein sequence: CASSILGDRPTDTQYF. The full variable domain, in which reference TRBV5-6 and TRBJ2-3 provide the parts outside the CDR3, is DAGVTQSPTHLIKTRGQQVTLRCSPKSGHDTVSWYQQALGQGPQFIFQYYEEEERQRGNFPDRFSGHQFPNYSSELNVNALLLGDSALYLCASSILGDRPTDTQYFGPGTRLTVL.

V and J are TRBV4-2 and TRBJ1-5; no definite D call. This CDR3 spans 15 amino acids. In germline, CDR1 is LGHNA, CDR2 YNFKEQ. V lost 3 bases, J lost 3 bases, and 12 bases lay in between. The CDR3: CASSQSRGHNQPQHF. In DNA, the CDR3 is TGTGCCAGCAGCCAGAGTAGAGGGCACAATCAGCCCCAGCATTTT.

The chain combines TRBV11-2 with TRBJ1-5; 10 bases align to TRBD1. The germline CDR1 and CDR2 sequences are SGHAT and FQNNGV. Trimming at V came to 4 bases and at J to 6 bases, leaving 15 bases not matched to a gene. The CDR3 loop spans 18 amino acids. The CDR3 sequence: CASSSLPGQGREGQPQHF. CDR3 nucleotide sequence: TGTGCCAGCAGCTCCCTACCGGGACAGGGGCGCGAGGGTCAGCCCCAGCATTTT.

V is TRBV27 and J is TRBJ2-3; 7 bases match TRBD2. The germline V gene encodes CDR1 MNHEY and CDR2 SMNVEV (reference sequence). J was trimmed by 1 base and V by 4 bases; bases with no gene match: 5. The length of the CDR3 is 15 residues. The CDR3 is CASSSFSGRTDTQYF. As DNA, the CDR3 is TGTGCCAGCAGTTCCTTTAGCGGGCGCACAGATACGCAGTATTTT.

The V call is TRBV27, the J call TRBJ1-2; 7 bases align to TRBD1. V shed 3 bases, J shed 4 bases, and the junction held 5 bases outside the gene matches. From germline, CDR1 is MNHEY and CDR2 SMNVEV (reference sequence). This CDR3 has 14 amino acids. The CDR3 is CASSFLRDSYGYTF. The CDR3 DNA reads TGTGCCAGCAGTTTCCTCCGGGACAGCTATGGCTACACCTTC.

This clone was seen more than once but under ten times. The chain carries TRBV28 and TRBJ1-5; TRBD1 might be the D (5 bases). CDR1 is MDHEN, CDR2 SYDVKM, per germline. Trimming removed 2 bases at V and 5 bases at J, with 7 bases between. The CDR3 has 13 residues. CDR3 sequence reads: CASSLPGYQPQHF. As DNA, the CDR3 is TGTGCCAGCAGTTTACCAGGGTATCAGCCCCAGCATTTT.

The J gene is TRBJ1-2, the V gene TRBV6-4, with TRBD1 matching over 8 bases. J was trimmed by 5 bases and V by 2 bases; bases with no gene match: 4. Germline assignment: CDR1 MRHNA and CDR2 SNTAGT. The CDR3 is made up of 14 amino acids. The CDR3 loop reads CASSDGQGPYGYTF. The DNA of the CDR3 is TGTGCCAGCAGTGACGGACAGGGCCCTTATGGCTACACCTTC.

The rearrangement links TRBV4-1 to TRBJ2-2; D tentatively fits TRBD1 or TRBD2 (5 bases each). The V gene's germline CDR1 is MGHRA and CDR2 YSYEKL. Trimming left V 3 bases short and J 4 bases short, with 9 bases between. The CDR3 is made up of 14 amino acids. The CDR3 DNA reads TGCGCCAGCAGCCAGGGACCGAGCACCGGGGAGCTGTTTTTT. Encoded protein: CASSQGPSTGELFF.

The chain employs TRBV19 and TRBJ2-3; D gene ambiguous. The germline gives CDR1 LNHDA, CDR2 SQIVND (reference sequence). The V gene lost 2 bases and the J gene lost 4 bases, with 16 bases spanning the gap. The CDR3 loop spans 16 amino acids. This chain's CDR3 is CASSINSYFPPDTQYF. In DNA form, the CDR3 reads TGTGCCAGTAGTATAAATAGCTATTTTCCCCCAGATACGCAGTATTTT.

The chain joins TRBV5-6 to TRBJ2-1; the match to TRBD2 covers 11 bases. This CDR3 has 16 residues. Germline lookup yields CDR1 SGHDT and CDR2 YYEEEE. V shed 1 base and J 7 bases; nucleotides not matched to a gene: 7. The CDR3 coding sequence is TGTGCCAGCAGCTTGTTCCTAGCGGGGGGTCCGAATGAGCAGTTCTTC. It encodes CASSLFLAGGPNEQFF.